This TCR beta chain was found in a study of CD8 T cells in ankylosing spondylitis. The CDR3 loop spans 13 amino acids. V lost 3 bases and J lost 6, with 9 bases in between. Study conclusions and caveats: About 8 highly homologous variants made up a TCR beta motif that seemed to typify ankylosing spondylitis blood.

TCRdb processed the 5' RACE reads anew with MiXCR; each CDR3 protein has one entry. The table has roughly 400,000 distinct CDR3 sequences, around 24% seen once. A word on this clonotype: Its target is unknown.

This TCR was recovered from a male donor with ankylosing spondylitis. The sample comprised blood, either unsorted or a sorted T cell fraction (not recorded which). The chain links TRBV12-3 or TRBV12-4 to TRBJ1-5; weak D call: TRBD1 (5 bases). The CDR3 loop is CASSFRGPQPQHF. DNA of the CDR3: TGTGCCAGCAGTTTTAGGGGTCCTCAGCCCCAGCATTTT.